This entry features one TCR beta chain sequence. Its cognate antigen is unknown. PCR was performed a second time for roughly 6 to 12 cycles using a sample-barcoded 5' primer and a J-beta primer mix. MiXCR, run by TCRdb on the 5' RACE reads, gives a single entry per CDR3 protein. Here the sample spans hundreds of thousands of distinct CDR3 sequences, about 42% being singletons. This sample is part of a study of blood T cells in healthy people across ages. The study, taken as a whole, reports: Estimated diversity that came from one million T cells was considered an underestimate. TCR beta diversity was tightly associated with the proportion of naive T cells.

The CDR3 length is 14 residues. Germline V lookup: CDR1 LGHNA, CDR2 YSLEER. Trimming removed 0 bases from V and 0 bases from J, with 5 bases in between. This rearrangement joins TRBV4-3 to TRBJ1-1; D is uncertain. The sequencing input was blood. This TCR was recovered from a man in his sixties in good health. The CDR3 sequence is CASSQDRMNTEAFF. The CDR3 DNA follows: TGCGCCAGCAGCCAAGACAGGATGAACACTGAAGCTTTCTTT.